This TCR beta chain was profiled in a study of blood T cell repertoires in COVID-19. As processed by the authors: Amplification with reference gene primers provided the estimates of nucleated cell counts. Produced via immunoSEQ multiplex PCR; TCRdb's table is partial and in-frame only. The DNA gave D and trimming, while V, J and clone size come from that table. The repertoire consists of approximately 500,000 clones, with approximately 91% occurring once and the leading ten covering roughly 7.3%. CDR1 and CDR2 (germline): MNHNS, SASEGT. Trimming cost V 1 base and J 5 bases, with 11 bases left between them. The CDR3 has 14 residues.

Material for sequencing was peripheral blood. The V gene is TRBV6-1, the J gene TRBJ2-5; possibly TRBD2 for D (5 bases). The sequence was collected from a woman aged 50 to 65 with COVID-19, enrolled during active disease. CDR3 region: CASSEGGPRETQYF. DNA for the CDR3: TGTGCCAGCAGTGAAGGAGGGCCGCGTGAGACCCAGTACTTC.